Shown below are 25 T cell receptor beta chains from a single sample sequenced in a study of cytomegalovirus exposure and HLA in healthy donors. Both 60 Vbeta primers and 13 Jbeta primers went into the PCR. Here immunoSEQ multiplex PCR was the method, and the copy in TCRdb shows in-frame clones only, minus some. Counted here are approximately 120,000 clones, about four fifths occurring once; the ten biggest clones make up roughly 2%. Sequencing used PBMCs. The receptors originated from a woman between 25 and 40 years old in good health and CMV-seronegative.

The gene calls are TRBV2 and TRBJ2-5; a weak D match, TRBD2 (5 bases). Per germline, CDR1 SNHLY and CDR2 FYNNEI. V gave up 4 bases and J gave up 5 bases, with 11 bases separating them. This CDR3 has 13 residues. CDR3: CASSVLRAETQYF. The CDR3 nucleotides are TGTGCCAGCAGTGTGTTGCGGGCTGAGACCCAGTACTTC.

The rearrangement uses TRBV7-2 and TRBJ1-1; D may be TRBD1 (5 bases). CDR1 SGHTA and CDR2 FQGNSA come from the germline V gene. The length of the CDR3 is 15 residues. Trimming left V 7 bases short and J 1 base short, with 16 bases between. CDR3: CASKRNTGGNTEAFF. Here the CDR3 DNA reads TGTGCCAGCAAGAGGAACACGGGGGGGAACACTGAAGCTTTCTTT.

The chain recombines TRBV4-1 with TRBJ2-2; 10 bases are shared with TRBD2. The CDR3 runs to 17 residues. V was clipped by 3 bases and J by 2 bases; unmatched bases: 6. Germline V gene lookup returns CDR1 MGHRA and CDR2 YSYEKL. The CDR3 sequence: CASSQVILAGNTGELFF. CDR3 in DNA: TGCGCCAGCAGCCAGGTGATACTAGCGGGAAACACCGGGGAGCTGTTTTTT.

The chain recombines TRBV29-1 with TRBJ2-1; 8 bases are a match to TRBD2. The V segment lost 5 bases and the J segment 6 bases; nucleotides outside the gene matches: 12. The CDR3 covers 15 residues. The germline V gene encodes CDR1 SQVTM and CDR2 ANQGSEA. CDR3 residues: CSVSVLAGGSNEQFF. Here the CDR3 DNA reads TGCAGCGTTTCCGTGCTAGCGGGCGGTAGCAATGAGCAGTTCTTC.

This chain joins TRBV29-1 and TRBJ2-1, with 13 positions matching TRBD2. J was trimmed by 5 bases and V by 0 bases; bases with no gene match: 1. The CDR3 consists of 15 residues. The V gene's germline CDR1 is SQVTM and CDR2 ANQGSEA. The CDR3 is CSVEEGLAGDNEQFF. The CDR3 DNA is TGCAGCGTTGAAGAAGGACTAGCGGGAGACAATGAGCAGTTCTTC.

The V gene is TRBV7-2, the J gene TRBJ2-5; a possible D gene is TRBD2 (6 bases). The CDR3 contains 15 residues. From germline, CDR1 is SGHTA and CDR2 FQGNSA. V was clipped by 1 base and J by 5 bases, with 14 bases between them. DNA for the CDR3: TGTGCCAGCAGCTTAGGGACTACCCGAGGGGAGACCCAGTACTTC. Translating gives CASSLGTTRGETQYF.

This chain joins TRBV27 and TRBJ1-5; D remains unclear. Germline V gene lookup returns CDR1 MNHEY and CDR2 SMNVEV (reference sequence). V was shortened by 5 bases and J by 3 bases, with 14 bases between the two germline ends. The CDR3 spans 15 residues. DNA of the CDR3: TGTGCCAGCAGTGGTTTGGCAGTTCCCAATCAGCCCCAGCATTTT. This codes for CASSGLAVPNQPQHF.

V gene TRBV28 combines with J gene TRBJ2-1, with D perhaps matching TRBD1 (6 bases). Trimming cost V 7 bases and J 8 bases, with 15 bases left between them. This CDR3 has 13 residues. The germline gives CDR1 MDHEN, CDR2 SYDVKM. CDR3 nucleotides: TGTGCCAGCAACACCTTCAGGGGATATGAGCAGTTCTTC. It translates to CASNTFRGYEQFF.

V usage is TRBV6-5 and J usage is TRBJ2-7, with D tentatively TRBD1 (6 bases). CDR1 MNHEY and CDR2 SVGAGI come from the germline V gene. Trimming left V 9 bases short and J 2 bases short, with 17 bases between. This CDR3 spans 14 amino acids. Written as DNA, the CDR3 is TGTGCCAGTTCGATCCGCCGGGACACCTACGAGCAGTACTTC. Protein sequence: CASSIRRDTYEQYF.

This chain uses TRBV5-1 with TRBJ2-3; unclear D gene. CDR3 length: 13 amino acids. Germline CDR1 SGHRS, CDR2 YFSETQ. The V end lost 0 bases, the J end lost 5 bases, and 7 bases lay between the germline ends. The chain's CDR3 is CASSLGARDTQYF. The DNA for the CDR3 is TGCGCCAGCAGCTTGGGGGCGAGAGATACGCAGTATTTT. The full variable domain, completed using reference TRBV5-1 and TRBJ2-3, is KAGVTQTPRYLIKTRGQQVTLSCSPISGHRSVSWYQQTPGQGLQFLFEYFSETQRNKGNFPGRFSGRQFSNSRSEMNVSTLELGDSALYLCASSLGARDTQYFGPGTRLTVL.

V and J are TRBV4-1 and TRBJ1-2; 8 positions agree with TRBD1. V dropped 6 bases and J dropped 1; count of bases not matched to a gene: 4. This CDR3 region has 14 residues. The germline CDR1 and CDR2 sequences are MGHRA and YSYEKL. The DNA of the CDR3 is TGCGCCAGCAGGCGGACAGGGAATAACTATGGCTACACCTTC. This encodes CASRRTGNNYGYTF.

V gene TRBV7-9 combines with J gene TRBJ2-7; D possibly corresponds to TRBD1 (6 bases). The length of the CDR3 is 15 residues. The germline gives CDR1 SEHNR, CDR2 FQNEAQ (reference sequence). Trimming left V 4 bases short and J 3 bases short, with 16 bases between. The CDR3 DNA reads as TGTGCCAGCAGCTACCCCCGGGGACACCTCTACGAGCAGTACTTC. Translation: CASSYPRGHLYEQYF.

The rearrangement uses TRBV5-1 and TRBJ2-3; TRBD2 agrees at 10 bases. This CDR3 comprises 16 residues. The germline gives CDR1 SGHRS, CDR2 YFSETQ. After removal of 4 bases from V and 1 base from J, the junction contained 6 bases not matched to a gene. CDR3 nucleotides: TGCGCCAGCAGCCGAGGGACTAGCGAGCGCACAGATACGCAGTATTTT. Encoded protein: CASSRGTSERTDTQYF. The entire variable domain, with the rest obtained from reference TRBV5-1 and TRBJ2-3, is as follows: KAGVTQTPRYLIKTRGQQVTLSCSPISGHRSVSWYQQTPGQGLQFLFEYFSETQRNKGNFPGRFSGRQFSNSRSEMNVSTLELGDSALYLCASSRGTSERTDTQYFGPGTRLTVL.

The CDR3 region has the DNA TGTGCCAGCAGCTTAGGACTAGCGCCTGCCACAGATACGCAGTATTTT. This gives the protein CASSLGLAPATDTQYF. The chain is built from TRBV11-2 and TRBJ2-3; TRBD2 matches 8 bases. J gave up 2 bases and V 1 base, and 5 bases lay outside the gene matches. Per germline, CDR1 SGHAT and CDR2 FQNNGV. The CDR3 extends over 16 amino acids. Looking up the rest from reference TRBV11-2 and TRBJ2-3 gives the full variable domain: EAGVAQSPRYKIIEKRQSVAFWCNPISGHATLYWYQQILGQGPKLLIQFQNNGVVDDSQLPKDRFSAERLKGVDSTLKIQPAKLEDSAVYLCASSLGLAPATDTQYFGPGTRLTVL.

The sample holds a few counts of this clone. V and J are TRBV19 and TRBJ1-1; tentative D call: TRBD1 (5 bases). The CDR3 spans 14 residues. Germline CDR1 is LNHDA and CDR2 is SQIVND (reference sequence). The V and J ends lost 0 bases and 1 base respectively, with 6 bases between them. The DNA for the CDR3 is TGTGCCAGTAGTATAGACAGGGAGAACACTGAAGCTTTCTTT. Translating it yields CASSIDRENTEAFF.

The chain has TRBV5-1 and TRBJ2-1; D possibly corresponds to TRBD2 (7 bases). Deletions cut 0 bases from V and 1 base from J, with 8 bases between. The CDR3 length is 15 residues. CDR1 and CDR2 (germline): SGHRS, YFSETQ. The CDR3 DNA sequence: TGCGCCAGCAGCTTGGAGGGGGGGTCCTACAATGAGCAGTTCTTC. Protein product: CASSLEGGSYNEQFF.

The CDR3 reads CASSVDGSGLADTQYF. CDR3 in DNA: TGTGCCAGCAGCGTAGACGGCTCGGGTCTCGCTGATACGCAGTATTTT. This rearrangement joins TRBV9 to TRBJ2-3, with no clear D. The ends were cut back, 0 bases at V and 6 bases at J, with 17 bases in the middle. This CDR3 has 16 residues. The germline V gene has CDR1 SGDLS and CDR2 YYNGEE.

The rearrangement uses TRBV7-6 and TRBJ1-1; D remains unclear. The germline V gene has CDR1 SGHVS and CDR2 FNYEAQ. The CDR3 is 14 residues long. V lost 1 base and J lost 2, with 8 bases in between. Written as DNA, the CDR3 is TGTGCCAGCAGCTTAGTCGGTCTAAACACTGAAGCTTTCTTT. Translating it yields CASSLVGLNTEAFF.

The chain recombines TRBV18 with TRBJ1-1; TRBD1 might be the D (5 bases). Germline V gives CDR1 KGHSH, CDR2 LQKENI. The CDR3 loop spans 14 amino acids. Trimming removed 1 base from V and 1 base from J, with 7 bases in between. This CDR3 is CASSPLGQNTEAFF. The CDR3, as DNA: TGTGCCAGCTCACCACTCGGACAGAACACTGAAGCTTTCTTT. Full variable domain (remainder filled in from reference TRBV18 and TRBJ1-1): NAGVMQNPRHLVRRRGQEARLRCSPMKGHSHVYWYRQLPEEGLKFMVYLQKENIIDESGMPKERFSAEFPKEGPSILRIQQVVRGDSAAYFCASSPLGQNTEAFFGQGTRLTVV.

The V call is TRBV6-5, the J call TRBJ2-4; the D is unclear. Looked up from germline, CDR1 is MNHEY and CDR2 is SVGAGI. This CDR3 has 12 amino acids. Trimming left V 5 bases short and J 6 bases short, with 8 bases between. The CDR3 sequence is CASSTGGNIQYF. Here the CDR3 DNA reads TGTGCCAGCAGTACCGGCGGAAACATTCAGTACTTC.

CDR3 nucleotides: TGTGCCAGCAGCTTGGGGGACTATAACACAGATACGCAGTATTTT. Protein sequence: CASSLGDYNTDTQYF. V and J are TRBV11-3 and TRBJ2-3; 7 bases align to TRBD2. Germline CDR1 is SGHNT and CDR2 is YENEEA. The CDR3 consists of 15 residues. J lost 2 bases, V lost 3 bases, and 5 bases had no gene match.

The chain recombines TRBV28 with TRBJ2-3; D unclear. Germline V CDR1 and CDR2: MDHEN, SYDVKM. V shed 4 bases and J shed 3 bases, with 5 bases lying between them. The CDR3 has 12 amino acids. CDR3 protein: CASSSLTDTQYF. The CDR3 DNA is TGTGCCAGCAGTTCCCTTACAGATACGCAGTATTTT.

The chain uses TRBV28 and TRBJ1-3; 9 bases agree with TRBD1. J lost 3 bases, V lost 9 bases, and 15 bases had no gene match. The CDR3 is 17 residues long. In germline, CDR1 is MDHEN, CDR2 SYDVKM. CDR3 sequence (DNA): TGTGCCAGTTTTTCCGGGACAGGGAAGAGAGGTGGAAACACCATATATTTT. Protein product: CASFSGTGKRGGNTIYF.

In nucleotides, the CDR3 is TGTGCTAGTGGCCCTGGGACTAGCGGGTTATTAACCTACGAGCAGTACTTC. It encodes CASGPGTSGLLTYEQYF. The V gene is TRBV12-5, the J gene TRBJ2-7, with 12 positions matching TRBD2. CDR3 length equals 17 residues. V trimming: 6 bases; J trimming: 2 bases; junction bases outside the gene matches: 11. The germline V gene encodes CDR1 LGHNT and CDR2 FRNRAP. The complete variable domain, with remaining parts taken from reference TRBV12-5 and TRBJ2-7, reads DARVTQTPRHKVTEMGQEVTMRCQPILGHNTVFWYRQTMMQGLELLAYFRNRAPLDDSGMPKDRFSAEMPDATLATLKIQPSEPRDSAVYFCASGPGTSGLLTYEQYFGPGTRLTVT.

Here the CDR3 DNA reads TGTGCCAGCAGCCTAGTGCGGGCAGTTTACAATGAGCAGTTCTTC. Encoded protein: CASSLVRAVYNEQFF. V and J are TRBV21-1 and TRBJ2-1; the DNA was not compared with TRBD2, the D call given in the table. TRBV21-1 is a known pseudogene. CDR3 length: 15 residues.